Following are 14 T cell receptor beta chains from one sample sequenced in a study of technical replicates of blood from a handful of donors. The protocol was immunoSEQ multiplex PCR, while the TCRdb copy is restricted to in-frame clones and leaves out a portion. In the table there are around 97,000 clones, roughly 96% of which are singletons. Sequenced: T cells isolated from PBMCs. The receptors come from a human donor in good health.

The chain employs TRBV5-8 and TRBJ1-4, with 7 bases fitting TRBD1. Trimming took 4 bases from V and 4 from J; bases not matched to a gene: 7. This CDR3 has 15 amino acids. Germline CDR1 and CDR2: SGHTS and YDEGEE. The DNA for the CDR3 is TGTGCCAGCAGCCTCGGTGGACAGGTTAATGAAAAACTGTTTTTT. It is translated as CASSLGGQVNEKLFF.

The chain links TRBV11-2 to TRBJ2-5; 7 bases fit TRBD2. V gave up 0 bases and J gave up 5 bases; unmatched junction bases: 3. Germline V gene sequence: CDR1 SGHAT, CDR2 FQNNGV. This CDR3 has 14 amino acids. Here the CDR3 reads CASSLEGGGETQYF. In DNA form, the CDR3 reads TGTGCCAGCAGCTTAGAGGGGGGAGGGGAGACCCAGTACTTC.

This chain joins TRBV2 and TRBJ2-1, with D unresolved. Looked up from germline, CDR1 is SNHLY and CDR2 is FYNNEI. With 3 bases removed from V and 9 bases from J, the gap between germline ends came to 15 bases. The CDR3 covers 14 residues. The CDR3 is CASSEGFTGGEQFF. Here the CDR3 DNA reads TGTGCCAGCAGTGAGGGTTTTACCGGCGGTGAGCAGTTCTTC.

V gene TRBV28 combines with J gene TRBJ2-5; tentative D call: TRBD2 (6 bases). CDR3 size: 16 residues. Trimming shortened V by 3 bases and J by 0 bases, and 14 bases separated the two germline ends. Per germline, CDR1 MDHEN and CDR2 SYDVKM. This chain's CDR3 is CASSFPKLANQETQYF. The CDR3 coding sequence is TGTGCCAGCAGTTTCCCTAAGCTAGCGAACCAAGAGACCCAGTACTTC.

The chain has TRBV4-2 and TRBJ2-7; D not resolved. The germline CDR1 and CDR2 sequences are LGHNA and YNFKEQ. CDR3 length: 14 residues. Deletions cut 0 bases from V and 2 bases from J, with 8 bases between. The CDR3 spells CASSQELLAYEQYF. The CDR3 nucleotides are TGTGCCAGCAGCCAAGAACTGCTAGCCTACGAGCAGTACTTC.

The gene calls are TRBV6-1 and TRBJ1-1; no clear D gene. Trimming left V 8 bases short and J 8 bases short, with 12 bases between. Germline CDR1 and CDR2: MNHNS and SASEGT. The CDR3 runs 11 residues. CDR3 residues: CASLQAGEAFF. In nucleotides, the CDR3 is TGTGCCAGCCTCCAGGCTGGGGAAGCTTTCTTT.

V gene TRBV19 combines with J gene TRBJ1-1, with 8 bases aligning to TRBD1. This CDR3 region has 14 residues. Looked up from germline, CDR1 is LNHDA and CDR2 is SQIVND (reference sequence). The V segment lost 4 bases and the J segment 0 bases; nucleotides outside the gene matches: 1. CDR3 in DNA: TGTGCCAGTAGTAAACAGGGGGTGAACACTGAAGCTTTCTTT. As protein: CASSKQGVNTEAFF.

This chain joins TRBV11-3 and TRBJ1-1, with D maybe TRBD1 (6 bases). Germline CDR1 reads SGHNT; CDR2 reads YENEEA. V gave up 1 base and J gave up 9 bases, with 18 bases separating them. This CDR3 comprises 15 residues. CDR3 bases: TGTGCCAGCAGCTTAGGACTTAATGACCGGGACAAAGCTTTCTTT. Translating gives CASSLGLNDRDKAFF.

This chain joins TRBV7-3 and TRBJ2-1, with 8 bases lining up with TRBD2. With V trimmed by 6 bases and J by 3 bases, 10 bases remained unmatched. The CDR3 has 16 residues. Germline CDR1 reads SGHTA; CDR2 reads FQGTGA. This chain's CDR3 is CASRRGAGDSYNEQFF. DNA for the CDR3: TGTGCCAGCAGGAGGGGAGCGGGAGACAGCTACAATGAGCAGTTCTTC.

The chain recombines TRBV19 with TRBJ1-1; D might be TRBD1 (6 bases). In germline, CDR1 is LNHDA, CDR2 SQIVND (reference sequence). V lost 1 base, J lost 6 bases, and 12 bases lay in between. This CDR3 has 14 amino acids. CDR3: CASSIGHTGSEAFF. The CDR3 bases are TGTGCCAGTAGTATAGGGCACACAGGGTCTGAAGCTTTCTTT.

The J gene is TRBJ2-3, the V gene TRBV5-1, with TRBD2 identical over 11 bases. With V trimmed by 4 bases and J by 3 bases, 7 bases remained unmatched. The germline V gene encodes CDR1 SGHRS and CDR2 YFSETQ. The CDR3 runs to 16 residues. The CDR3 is CASSPTASGRTDTQYF. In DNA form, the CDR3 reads TGCGCCAGCAGCCCTACGGCTAGCGGGAGGACAGATACGCAGTATTTT.

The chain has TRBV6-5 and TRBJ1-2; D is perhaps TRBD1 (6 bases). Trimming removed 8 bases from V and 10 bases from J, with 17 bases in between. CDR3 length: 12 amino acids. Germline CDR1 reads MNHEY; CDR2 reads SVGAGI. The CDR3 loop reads CASWDTTSAYTF. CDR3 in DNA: TGTGCCAGCTGGGACACAACATCGGCCTACACCTTC.

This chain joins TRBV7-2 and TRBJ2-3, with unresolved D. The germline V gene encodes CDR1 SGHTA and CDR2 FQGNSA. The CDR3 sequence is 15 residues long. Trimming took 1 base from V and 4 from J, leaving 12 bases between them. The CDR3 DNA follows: TGTGCCAGCAGCTTAGGGCCCTCCGTTGCAGATACGCAGTATTTT. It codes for CASSLGPSVADTQYF.

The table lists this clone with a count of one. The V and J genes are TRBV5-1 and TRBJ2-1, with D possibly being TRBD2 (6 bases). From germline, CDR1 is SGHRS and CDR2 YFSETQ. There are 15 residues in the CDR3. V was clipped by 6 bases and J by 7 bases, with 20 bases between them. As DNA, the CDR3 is TGCGCCAGCAACCTTCGGGGTAGCGGAGAAAATGAGCAGTTCTTC. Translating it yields CASNLRGSGENEQFF.